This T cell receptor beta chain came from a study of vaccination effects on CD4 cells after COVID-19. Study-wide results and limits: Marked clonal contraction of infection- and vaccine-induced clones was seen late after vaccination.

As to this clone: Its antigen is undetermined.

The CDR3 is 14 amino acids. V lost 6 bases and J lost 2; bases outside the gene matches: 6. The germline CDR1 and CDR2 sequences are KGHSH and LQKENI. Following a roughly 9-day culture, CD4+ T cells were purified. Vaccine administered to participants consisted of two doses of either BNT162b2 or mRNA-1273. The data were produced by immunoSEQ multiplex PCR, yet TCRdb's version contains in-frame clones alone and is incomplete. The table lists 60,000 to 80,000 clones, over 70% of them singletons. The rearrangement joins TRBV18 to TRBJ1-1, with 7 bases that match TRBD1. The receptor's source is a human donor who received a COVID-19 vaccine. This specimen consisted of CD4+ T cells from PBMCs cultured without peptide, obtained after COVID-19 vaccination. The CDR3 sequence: CASSPGTDNTEAFF. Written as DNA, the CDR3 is TGTGCCAGCTCTCCCGGGACAGACAACACTGAAGCTTTCTTT.